Listed here are 21 T cell receptor beta chains from one sample, sequenced in a study of vaccination effects on CD4 cells after COVID-19. CD4+ T cells were isolated after around 10 days of culture. Every participant took two doses of the BNT162b2 or mRNA-1273 vaccine. TCRdb keeps only in-frame clones here, not all; method: immunoSEQ multiplex PCR. The top ten hold about 7% of the sample, which has some 47,000 clones, under 80% seen once. Their antigens are not known. Specimen: CD4+ T cells from PBMCs cultured without peptide, collected after COVID-19 vaccination. The receptors here all came from a human donor who received a COVID-19 vaccine.

V gene TRBV2 combines with J gene TRBJ2-1, with D perhaps TRBD1 (5 bases). The CDR3 totals 14 residues. Germline V lookup: CDR1 SNHLY, CDR2 FYNNEI. V lost 4 bases, J lost 4 bases, and 11 bases lay in between. CDR3 DNA sequence: TGTGCCAGCAGTGCATCGACAGCGTACAATGAGCAGTTCTTC. Translated, it gives CASSASTAYNEQFF.

The chain has TRBV7-8 and TRBJ1-5; tentatively, D is TRBD1 (5 bases). This CDR3 has 15 residues. Trimming left V 0 bases short and J 6 bases short, with 12 bases between. Germline assignment: CDR1 SGHVS and CDR2 FQNEAQ. The CDR3 spells CASSLALGPRQPQHF. DNA of the CDR3: TGTGCCAGCAGCTTAGCGTTGGGACCCCGTCAGCCCCAGCATTTT.

The J gene is TRBJ2-7, the V gene TRBV19, with 7 bases lining up with TRBD2. V dropped 7 bases and J dropped 1; count of bases not matched to a gene: 7. Germline V gives CDR1 LNHDA, CDR2 SQIVND (reference sequence). The CDR3 runs to 14 residues. The CDR3, as DNA: TGTGCCAGTACATCTAGCGGAAAATCCTACGAGCAGTACTTC. This translates into CASTSSGKSYEQYF.

The rearrangement uses TRBV3-1 (or the pseudogene TRBV3-2) and TRBJ1-1, with 8 bases aligning to TRBD1. There are 14 residues in the CDR3. Trimming at V came to 4 bases and at J to 8 bases, leaving 9 bases not matched to a gene. Germline values: CDR1 LGHDT, CDR2 YNNKEL (reference sequence). Here the CDR3 DNA reads TGTGCCAGCAGCCCCAATCGACAGGGGCGAGAAGCTTTCTTT. It is translated as CASSPNRQGREAFF.

The CDR3: CASSSRTGSYGYTF. CDR3 bases: TGCGCCAGCAGCTCCCGGACAGGGAGCTATGGCTACACCTTC. The chain joins TRBV4-1 to TRBJ1-2; 8 positions agree with TRBD1. The CDR3 sequence is 14 residues long. The V segment lost 5 bases and the J segment 4 bases; nucleotides outside the gene matches: 6. Looked up from germline, CDR1 is MGHRA and CDR2 is YSYEKL.

The rearrangement uses TRBV7-9 and TRBJ1-1, with D possibly TRBD1 on 6 matching bases. Germline CDR1 reads SEHNR; CDR2 reads FQNEAQ (reference sequence). The CDR3 has 16 amino acids. Trimming shortened V by 3 bases and J by 0 bases, and 14 bases separated the two germline ends. Here the CDR3 DNA reads TGTGCCAGCAGCTTTACGCCAACAGGGATGAACACTGAAGCTTTCTTT. It specifies CASSFTPTGMNTEAFF.

V gene TRBV2 combines with J gene TRBJ2-3; D remains unclear. CDR3 length equals 15 residues. Trimming shortened V by 8 bases and J by 2 bases, and 17 bases separated the two germline ends. The germline CDR1 and CDR2 sequences are SNHLY and FYNNEI. The CDR3 DNA reads TGTGCCAGCGTGGCTTCACGGATCTTCACAGATACGCAGTATTTT. Its translation is CASVASRIFTDTQYF.

This chain joins TRBV18 and TRBJ2-1; 8 nucleotides align to TRBD1. The CDR3 consists of 14 residues. The V and J ends lost 2 bases and 5 bases, in that order; junction bases with no gene match: 2. Germline-derived CDR1 and CDR2 are KGHSH and LQKENI. The CDR3 sequence is CASSPGQGNNEQFF. For the CDR3, the DNA is TGTGCCAGCTCACCAGGACAGGGCAACAATGAGCAGTTCTTC.

The CDR3 is CASSYIGGNTIYF. In DNA, the CDR3 is TGTGCCAGCAGTTACATAGGAGGAAACACCATATATTTT. The chain carries TRBV6-6 and TRBJ1-3; D remains ambiguous. V lost 2 bases, J lost 4 bases, and 6 bases lay in between. From germline, CDR1 is MNHNY and CDR2 SVGAGI (reference sequence). CDR3 length: 13 amino acids.

This chain links TRBV29-1 with TRBJ1-2; TRBD1 matches at 9 bases. Unmatched junction bases numbered 6, after V lost 6 bases and J lost 7 bases. The length of the CDR3 is 12 residues. Per germline, CDR1 SQVTM and CDR2 ANQGSEA. The CDR3 sequence is CSVWDRDFGYTF. CDR3 DNA: TGCAGCGTCTGGGACAGGGACTTTGGCTACACCTTC.

The V and J genes are TRBV13 and TRBJ2-1; no definite D call. Per the germline V gene, CDR1 is PRHDT and CDR2 is FYEKMQ (reference sequence). Deletions cut 0 bases from V and 3 bases from J, with 15 bases between. The CDR3 has 17 residues. The CDR3 spells CASSLGSTLRVYNEQFF. DNA for the CDR3: TGTGCCAGCAGCTTAGGCAGTACCCTTCGGGTCTACAATGAGCAGTTCTTC.

The chain employs TRBV7-2 and TRBJ1-4; D may be TRBD1 (6 bases). The CDR3 has 14 residues. Trimming left V 6 bases short and J 5 bases short, with 13 bases between. Germline-derived CDR1 and CDR2 are SGHTA and FQGNSA. The CDR3 nucleotides read TGTGCCAGCAGTCTCGGACAGAGAAATGAAAAACTGTTTTTT. Protein: CASSLGQRNEKLFF.

This clone was counted once. The chain couples TRBV10-1 to TRBJ2-3, with 8 bases identical to TRBD2. This CDR3 is 15 amino acids long. Germline CDR1 and CDR2: WNHNN and SYGVQD (reference sequence). J lost 4 bases, V lost 3 bases, and 6 bases had no gene match. The CDR3 spells CASSDRARGADTQYF. CDR3 nucleotides: TGCGCCAGCAGTGATCGGGCGCGGGGGGCAGATACGCAGTATTTT.

This clone has only a few counts. CDR3 DNA sequence: TGTGCCAGTAGTACGGGGACAGGGGGCTACGAGCAGTACTTC. This sequence encodes CASSTGTGGYEQYF. V and J are TRBV19 and TRBJ2-7, with TRBD1 matching 11 bases. Germline V gene lookup returns CDR1 LNHDA and CDR2 SQIVND (reference sequence). Trimming removed 4 bases from V and 3 bases from J; junction bases left unmatched: 2. The CDR3 sequence is 14 residues long.

This clone was seen just once. V is TRBV27 and J is TRBJ2-1, with a possible D match to TRBD2 (6 bases). Germline CDR1 reads MNHEY; CDR2 reads SMNVEV (reference sequence). Trimming left V 3 bases short and J 6 bases short, with 15 bases between. CDR3 length equals 15 residues. CDR3 sequence reads: CASSLTRGFGNEQFF. As DNA, the CDR3 is TGTGCCAGCAGTTTGACTAGAGGCTTCGGCAATGAGCAGTTCTTC.

V and J are TRBV6-2 or TRBV6-3 and TRBJ1-4; TRBD1 matches at 7 bases. The V gene end was trimmed by 6 bases and the J gene end by 7 bases; junction bases not matched to a gene: 8. The CDR3 length is 14 residues. CDR1 MNHEY and CDR2 SVGEGT come from the germline V gene. The CDR3 region is CASSPGTVTEKLFF. The CDR3 region has the DNA TGTGCCAGCAGCCCCGGGACAGTTACTGAAAAACTGTTTTTT.

This clone occurred once. Here the CDR3 reads CASSPRQAEQYF. In DNA, the CDR3 is TGTGCCAGCTCACCACGTCAAGCCGAGCAGTACTTC. The chain is built from TRBV18 and TRBJ2-7; D call uncertain. Germline CDR1 KGHSH, CDR2 LQKENI. Trimming removed 1 base from V and 6 bases from J, with 7 bases in between. CDR3 size: 12 residues.

The table lists this clone with a few counts. The CDR3 reads CASSLSQWVAGGPLSYEQYF. The CDR3 DNA is TGTGCCAGCAGCTTATCTCAGTGGGTAGCGGGAGGTCCTCTCTCCTACGAGCAGTACTTC. The rearrangement joins TRBV7-8 to TRBJ2-7, with 10 bases aligning to TRBD2. The CDR3 sequence is 20 residues long. Germline trimming cut 2 bases from V and 0 bases from J; bases unmatched to any gene: 16. Germline CDR1 and CDR2: SGHVS and FQNEAQ.

This CDR3 reads CASSYSITGNYGYTF. CDR3 nucleotides: TGTGCCAGCAGTTACTCGATTACGGGTAACTATGGCTACACCTTC. The chain uses TRBV6-5 and TRBJ1-2; unclear D gene. CDR1 MNHEY and CDR2 SVGAGI come from the germline V gene. The length of the CDR3 is 15 residues. V shed 0 bases and J shed 1 base, with 9 bases lying between them.

The gene calls are TRBV6-5 and TRBJ2-5; 10 nucleotides match TRBD2. V was clipped by 2 bases and J by 4 bases; unmatched bases: 1. Germline assignment: CDR1 MNHEY and CDR2 SVGAGI. The CDR3 consists of 14 residues. CDR3 sequence reads: CASSYGTSVETQYF. Written as DNA, the CDR3 is TGTGCCAGCAGTTACGGGACTAGCGTAGAGACCCAGTACTTC.

This clone was observed a few times. J is TRBJ1-6 and V is TRBV6-2 or TRBV6-3; D gene unclear. The CDR3 spans 17 residues. Trimming removed 1 base from V and 0 bases from J, with 10 bases in between. In germline, CDR1 is MNHEY, CDR2 SVGEGT. CDR3: CASSYFSSSSYNSPLHF. Here the CDR3 DNA reads TGTGCCAGCAGTTACTTCTCCTCAAGCTCCTATAATTCACCCCTCCACTTT.